The present T cell receptor beta chain was sequenced within a study of cytomegalovirus exposure and HLA in healthy donors. To note about this clone: Its cognate antigen is unknown.

Study observations and caveats: Among TCR beta chains, those listed as cytomegalovirus-associated numbered 164.

It was with 60 Vbeta and 13 Jbeta primers that the PCR ran. Profiling relied on immunoSEQ multiplex PCR, and the TCRdb table lists in-frame clones only, not all of them. The table lists over 200,000 clones, 60% to 80% of them singletons. The CDR3 has 14 amino acids. Germline assignment: CDR1 MNHEY and CDR2 SVGAGI. V shed 4 bases and J shed 0 bases, with 7 bases lying between them. The chain uses TRBV6-5 and TRBJ1-5, with D maybe TRBD1 (6 bases). The specimen was PBMCs. The sequence was obtained from a male donor in good health and CMV-seronegative. In DNA, the CDR3 is TGTGCCAGCAGTTCCAGGGGTAGCAATCAGCCCCAGCATTTT. Its protein is CASSSRGSNQPQHF.